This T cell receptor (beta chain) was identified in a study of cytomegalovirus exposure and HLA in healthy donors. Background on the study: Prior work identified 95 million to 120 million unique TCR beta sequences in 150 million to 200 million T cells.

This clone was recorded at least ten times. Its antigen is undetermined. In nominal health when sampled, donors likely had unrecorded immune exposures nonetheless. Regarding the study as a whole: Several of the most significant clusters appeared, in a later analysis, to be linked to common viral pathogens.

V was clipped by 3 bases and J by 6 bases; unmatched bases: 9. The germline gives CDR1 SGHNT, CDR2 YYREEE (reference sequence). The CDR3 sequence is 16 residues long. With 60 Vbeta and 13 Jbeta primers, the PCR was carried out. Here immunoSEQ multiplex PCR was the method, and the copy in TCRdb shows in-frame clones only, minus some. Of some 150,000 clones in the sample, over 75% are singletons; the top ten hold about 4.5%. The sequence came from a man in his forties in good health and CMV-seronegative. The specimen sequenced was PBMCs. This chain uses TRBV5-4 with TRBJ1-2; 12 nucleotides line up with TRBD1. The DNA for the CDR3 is TGTGCCAGCAGCTGGGCCCCGGGACAGGGGGCGGATGGCTACACCTTC. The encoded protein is CASSWAPGQGADGYTF.